Sequencing of this TCR beta chain was carried out in a study of cytomegalovirus exposure and HLA in healthy donors (dated by TCRdb to the late 2010s). Background on the whole study: In an earlier analysis of 587 of the donors, approximately 300 Gb of sequence data and approximately 100 million unique TCR beta sequences from 180 million or so T cells were reported. In addition to the first cohort of hundreds of subjects, a separate validation cohort of 130 or so different subjects was used. Typing coverage varied by locus: roughly 620-640 donors for A, B, C, DRB1 and DQB1; approximately 560 for DQA1; more than 600 for DPA1; some 470 for DPB1. Donor age, sex, ethnicity and CMV serostatus were compiled together with the repertoire data. Using immunosequencing, the study profiled T cell repertoires from 500 to 800 subjects and related those repertoires to cytomegalovirus serostatus. Every repertoire in the discovery cohort had been generated on one and the same sequencing platform. Rather than drawing on any new phenotypic data, the later analysis identified candidate immune exposures from TCR beta sequences and the way those sequences occurred across donors. Roughly 300 gigabases of sequencing data and around 80 million unique TCR sequences made up an early release that covered 500 to 650 HLA-typed donors. The study combined high-throughput TCR immunosequencing, statistical association of individual TCRs with disease status, and machine learning to predict cytomegalovirus infection status. The genetic ancestry cluster associated with self-reported Caucasian donors included around four fifths of the roughly 400 genotyped donors. Several DR-DQ haplotypes were handled as single units for association and clustering because linkage in the cohort was strong. The study aimed to test whether cataloging public T cell receptors could reveal signatures of past pathogen exposure. HLA typing included class I and class II loci at four-digit resolution. An earlier analysis of about 620 of the donors applied high-throughput TCR beta sequencing to assess whether each TCR beta V gene segment acted as functional or pseudogenic. On average, 235,054 unique TCR beta nucleotide sequences were sequenced per donor among about 400 genotyped donors of the cohort, with 15% to 20% of those sequences being non-productive. A later analysis re-examined previously published TCR beta repertoires from several hundred donors and added high-resolution HLA genotyping to investigate patterns of TCR occurrence. A later genetic analysis used genome-wide SNP genotypes for about three fifths of the 666 donors, treating that subset as a discovery cohort. What the authors observed across the whole study: The earlier analysis of approximately 540 of the donors excluded 15 to 20 rarely observed V segments, including chromosome 9 orphons, because counts were too low. The only immune exposure information available for the cohort was CMV serostatus. A later analysis found that TCR association rates varied across HLA loci, with DRB1 alleles showing the most associated TCRs and HLA-C alleles the fewest. A later analysis reported that several top co-occurrence clusters appeared linked to parvovirus B19, influenza, CMV and Epstein-Barr virus. An earlier analysis of some 560 of the donors showed that most TCR beta V segments appeared in productive rearrangements either about 87% or about 30% of the time, which broadly matched IMGT annotations. The authors suggested that the approach could potentially be extended to other disease states and immunological phenotypes. Because HLA typing was missing for some donors at each locus, association tests included only the typed subset. A further reported finding was that TCR beta sequences accurately predicted the HLA-A and HLA-B alleles for most subjects in the first cohort. When HLA alleles, especially DR and DQ, strongly co-occurred, attributing TCR associations to individual alleles was difficult. An association between a missense DCLRE1C variant and V-gene and J-gene trimming of TCR beta chains was found in a later genetic analysis and replicated in an independent cohort. Three of the identified cytomegalovirus-associated TCR beta chains were confirmed in vitro to be specific for cytomegalovirus antigens. Some IMGT-functional V segments, including TRBV6-2 and TRBV6-3, could not be told apart with the 87-base-pair reads, so those segments were excluded. A later analysis found that HLA-associated TCR beta chains were more clonally expanded and had lower generation probabilities than equally common non-associated chains. In a later genetic analysis, fewer N-insertions in productive TCRs were reported among donors in an Asian-associated ancestry cluster than the roughly 700-donor mean. A cluster of highly shared sequence variants was judged likely to be a technical artifact of the sequencing pipeline. Linkage disequilibrium might explain the correlated functional status among segregating V segments, but an unknown experimental factor could not be ruled out. The cohort was sequenced for TCR beta chains only, and without alpha or paired-chain data the features that could be detected were limited. Most TCR sequences were seen in very few donors, while some public TCRs were found in many individuals. The presence/absence analyses assumed that sequencing depth was roughly uniform across donors, and that assumption may not be true. Cytomegalovirus status was reported to be diagnosed by the classifier with high specificity and sensitivity in both the original and validation cohorts. A total of around 150 TCR beta chains were listed by the study as associated with cytomegalovirus. Most CMV-associated TCR beta chains appeared to be HLA-restricted in a later analysis, and the HLA associations seemed to be driven largely by CMV exposure. A later analysis associated 16,951 TCR beta sequences with specific HLA alleles at a false discovery rate of 0.05.

With respect to this clone: The antigen it recognizes is unknown. Base-call qualities are not available, and no considerably larger clone is one nucleotide away.

The cohort comprised several hundred healthy bone marrow donors. All cohort members were sampled while nominally healthy, although unrecorded immune exposures were likely present. The donor tested CMV seronegative and was one of the 352 seronegative cohort members. A peripheral blood sample was collected from each donor, and TCR beta sequencing was performed on peripheral blood mononuclear cells. The Qiagen DNeasy Blood Extraction Kit was used to extract genomic DNA from the blood cell samples. The protocol used for the library was the immunoSEQ multiplex PCR assay. A mixture of 60 forward primers for TCR Vbeta segments and 13 reverse primers for TCR Jbeta segments was used in the multiplex PCR. The CDR3 region of rearranged TCR beta genes was amplified from genomic DNA with a multiplex PCR assay. On the Illumina HiSeq System, the amplified TCR beta libraries were sequenced as 87-base-pair reads. Regarding the original processing steps: In a later analysis, about 80 million unique TCR beta chains were counted across the 500 to 850 repertoires, and about 10 million of these chains were shared by at least two donors. A nearest-neighbor algorithm error-corrected the raw reads and collapsed the reads into unique sequences, merging closely related sequences to remove PCR and sequencing errors. To assign V, D and J gene segments, CDR3 sequences were aligned to IMGT reference sequences. For a sequence to be retained, a match of at least six nucleotides was required to both a V gene segment and a J gene segment. Rearrangements were called productive when the CDR3 lacked stop codons and stayed in frame with V and J; all others were non-productive. CDR3 was defined by IMGT convention, running from the second conserved V-encoded cysteine to the conserved J-encoded phenylalanine. The earlier analysis of roughly 590 of the donors excluded any sequence lacking an unambiguous match to a single V gene segment. An earlier analysis of 587 of the donors called V segments functional above 56.7% productive rearrangements and segregating when the between-donor standard deviation exceeded 5%. A statistical classification framework was built for diagnosing cytomegalovirus status from the catalog of TCR beta chain sequences. In a later analysis, TCR nucleotide sequences were compared against IMGT/GENE-DB human TR gene sequences so that V and J genes could be assigned. The TCRdist pipeline was used in a later analysis to assign CDR3 sequences and most-parsimonious VDJ recombination scenarios. In a later analysis, each TCR beta chain was defined by its CDR3 amino acid sequence together with its V-gene family, and reads lacking a unique V-gene family were excluded. To address suspected cross-contamination and a sequencing artifact, a later analysis removed around 600 highly shared, low-generation-probability nucleotide sequences. In a later analysis, a clonal expansion index for each public chain was calculated from normalized within-repertoire ranks of inferred template counts. Generation probabilities in a later analysis came from a VDJ recombination model fitted to out-of-frame rearrangements, and those results were checked against IGoR. In a later analysis, TCR-TCR, TCR-HLA and TCR-CMV co-occurrence was scored with hypergeometric tests, and a repertoire-size bias correction was applied to TCR pairs. A later analysis estimated false discovery rates by permuting HLA or CMV assignments 20 times. A later analysis grouped co-occurring TCRs with DBSCAN, adding TCRdist sequence similarity when clustering within HLA-allele-positive subsets. Repertoires with fewer than 30,000 or more than 120,000 public chains, plus five repertoires with anomalous nucleotide sharing, were excluded from co-occurrence clustering. Imported from immuneACCESS, the table was reduced by TCRdb to in-frame sequences with V and J called. These copies leave out some clones; in studies compared against another copy, an unresolved V gene accounts for under half, and the cause of the remainder is not known. That table gives V, J and clone size, and the DNA gave D and trimming. The sample has 200,000 or so clones on record, more than 65% of them singletons. Less than 4.5% of the sample rests with the top ten.

Cut back by 4 bases and 8 bases, the V and J ends lie 11 bases apart. CDR1 and CDR2 are read off the germline V gene as SNHLY and FYNNEI. The CDR3 measures 13 amino acids from cysteine to phenylalanine. The entry retains the CDR3 DNA only, 39 bases that are in frame from base 1. The specimen sequenced was PBMCs. The source is a man aged 50 to 60 in good health and CMV-seronegative. This chain is built from TRBV2 and TRBJ1-4, with no reliable assignment of the D segment. This receptor has the CDR3 CASSASGIEKLFF. The DNA sequence is given as TGTGCCAGCAGTGCATCGGGTATAGAAAAACTGTTTTTT.